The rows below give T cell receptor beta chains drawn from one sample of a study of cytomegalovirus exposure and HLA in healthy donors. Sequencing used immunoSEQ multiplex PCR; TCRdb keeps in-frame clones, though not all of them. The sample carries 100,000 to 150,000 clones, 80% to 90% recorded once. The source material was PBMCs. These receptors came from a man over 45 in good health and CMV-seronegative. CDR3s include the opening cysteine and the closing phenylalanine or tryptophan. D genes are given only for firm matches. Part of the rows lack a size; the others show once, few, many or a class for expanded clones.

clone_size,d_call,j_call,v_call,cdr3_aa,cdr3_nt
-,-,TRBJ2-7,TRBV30,CAWSAVGDRLF,TGTGCCTGGAGTGCAGTAGGCGACAGACTCTTC
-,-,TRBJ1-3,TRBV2,CASSERGSLSGNTIYF,TGTGCCAGCTCAGAAAGGGGCTCTCTGTCGGGAAACACCATATATTTT
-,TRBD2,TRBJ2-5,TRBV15,CATSRDGREGETQYF,TGTGCCACCAGCAGAGATGGCAGGGAGGGTGAGACCCAGTACTTC
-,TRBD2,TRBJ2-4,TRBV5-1,CASSLQSGGLGNIQYF,TGCGCCAGCAGCTTGCAGTCGGGGGGGCTTGGGAACATTCAGTACTTC
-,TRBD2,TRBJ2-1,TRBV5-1,CASSFGAGEANEQFF,TGCGCCAGCAGCTTCGGGGCGGGGGAAGCTAATGAGCAGTTCTTC
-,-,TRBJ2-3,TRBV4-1,CASSQGRARDTQYF,TGCGCCAGCAGCCAAGGGCGGGCCCGAGATACGCAGTATTTT
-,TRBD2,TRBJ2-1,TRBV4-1,CASSHPSAGGRKEQFF,TGCGCCAGCAGCCACCCCTCAGCGGGGGGTAGAAAGGAGCAGTTCTTC
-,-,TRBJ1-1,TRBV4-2,CASSPLDPGYEAFF,TGTGCCAGCAGCCCTCTAGACCCTGGCTATGAAGCTTTCTTT
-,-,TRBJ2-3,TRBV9,CASSASGTGNLEDTQYF,TGTGCCAGCAGCGCGAGCGGGACAGGAAACCTGGAAGATACGCAGTATTTT
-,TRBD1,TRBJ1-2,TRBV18,CASSKTGGDYGYTF,TGTGCCAGCTCAAAGACAGGGGGCGACTATGGCTACACCTTC
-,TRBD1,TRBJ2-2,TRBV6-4,CASSRQGADGELFF,TGTGCCAGCAGTCGGCAGGGGGCCGACGGGGAGCTGTTTTTT
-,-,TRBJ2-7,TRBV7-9,CASSLQGYEQYF,TGTGCCAGCAGCCTTCAGGGCTACGAGCAGTACTTC
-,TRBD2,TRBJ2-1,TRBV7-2,CASKRGAPLEYEQFF,TGTGCCAGCAAGCGGGGGGCCCCCCTTGAGTATGAGCAGTTCTTC
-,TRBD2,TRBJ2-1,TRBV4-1,CASSRRTSGGTTPNEQFF,TGCGCCAGCAGCCGTCGGACTAGCGGGGGTACGACGCCAAATGAGCAGTTCTTC
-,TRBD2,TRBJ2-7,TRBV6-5,CASSYSYGLAGGQYF,TGTGCCAGCAGTTACTCCTACGGACTAGCTGGCGGGCAGTACTTC
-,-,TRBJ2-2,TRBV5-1,CASSIPTSTGELFF,TGCGCCAGCAGCATCCCCACTAGCACCGGGGAGCTGTTTTTT
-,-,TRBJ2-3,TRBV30,CAWTLTDTQYF,TGTGCCTGGACCCTAACAGATACGCAGTATTTT
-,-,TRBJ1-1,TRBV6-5,CASSYASQGAFF,TGTGCCAGCAGTTACGCCTCCCAGGGAGCTTTCTTT
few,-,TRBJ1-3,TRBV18,CASSPPEGTGNTIYF,TGTGCCAGCTCACCACCGGAGGGCACTGGAAACACCATATATTTT
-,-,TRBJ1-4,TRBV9,CASSAIGASNEKLFF,TGTGCCAGCAGCGCCATAGGGGCGTCTAATGAAAAACTGTTTTTT
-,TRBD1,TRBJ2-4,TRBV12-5,CAGGLDGTANIQYF,TGTGCTGGTGGTTTAGATGGGACAGCCAACATTCAGTACTTC
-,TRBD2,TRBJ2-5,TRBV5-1,CATAGGPGETQYF,TGCGCCACCGCGGGGGGGCCGGGGGAGACCCAGTACTTC
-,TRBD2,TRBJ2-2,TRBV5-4,CASSWGGNTGELFF,TGTGCCAGCAGCTGGGGGGGGAACACCGGGGAGCTGTTTTTT
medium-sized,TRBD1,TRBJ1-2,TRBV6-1,CASSEAETGGFGYTF,TGTGCCAGCAGTGAAGCGGAGACAGGGGGCTTTGGCTACACCTTC
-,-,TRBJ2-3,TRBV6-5,CASSGPAGTQYF,TGTGCCAGCAGTGGCCCAGCGGGTACGCAGTATTTT
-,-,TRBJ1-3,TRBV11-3,CASSSARTGRGSIFGNTIYF,TGTGCCAGCAGCTCCGCTAGAACAGGCCGCGGCTCTATTTTCGGAAACACCATATATTTT
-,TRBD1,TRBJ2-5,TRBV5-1,CASSSGQAGETQYF,TGCGCCAGCAGCTCGGGACAGGCGGGAGAGACCCAGTACTTC
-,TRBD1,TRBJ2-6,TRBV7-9,CASSSRTGQGPGANVLTF,TGTGCCAGCAGTTCTCGAACGGGACAGGGGCCTGGGGCCAACGTCCTGACTTTC
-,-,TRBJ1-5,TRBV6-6,CASSLGAGGHHQPQHF,TGTGCCAGCAGTTTAGGGGCCGGTGGACATCATCAGCCCCAGCATTTT
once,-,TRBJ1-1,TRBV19,CASSTHRDTEAFF,TGTGCCAGTAGTACCCATCGAGACACTGAAGCTTTCTTT
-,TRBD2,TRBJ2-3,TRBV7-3,CASSLRGEGRGGTDTQYF,TGTGCCAGCAGCTTAAGGGGAGAAGGGCGGGGGGGGACAGATACGCAGTATTTT
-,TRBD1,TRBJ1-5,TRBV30,CAWSTWTGGNQPQHF,TGTGCCTGGAGTACTTGGACAGGGGGCAATCAGCCCCAGCATTTT
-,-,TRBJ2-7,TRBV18,CASSPPGRGAYEQYF,TGTGCCAGCTCACCACCTGGGAGGGGGGCCTACGAGCAGTACTTC